This T cell receptor beta chain is from a study of technical replicates of blood from a few donors. The CDR3 contains 16 residues. V was pared by 0 bases and J by 2 bases, with 14 bases between. CDR1 and CDR2 from the germline V gene are MNHEY and SVGAGI. Profiled with immunoSEQ multiplex PCR; TCRdb holds only in-frame clones, not every one. The sample holds 77,000 or so clones, roughly 92% seen once. This TCR was sampled from a human donor in good health. Sequenced sample: T cells isolated from PBMCs. This chain links TRBV6-5 with TRBJ2-7; TRBD2 might be the D (5 bases). The CDR3 protein is CASSYSGASGTYEQYF. The CDR3 DNA reads as TGTGCCAGCAGTTACTCGGGAGCCTCCGGAACCTACGAGCAGTACTTC.